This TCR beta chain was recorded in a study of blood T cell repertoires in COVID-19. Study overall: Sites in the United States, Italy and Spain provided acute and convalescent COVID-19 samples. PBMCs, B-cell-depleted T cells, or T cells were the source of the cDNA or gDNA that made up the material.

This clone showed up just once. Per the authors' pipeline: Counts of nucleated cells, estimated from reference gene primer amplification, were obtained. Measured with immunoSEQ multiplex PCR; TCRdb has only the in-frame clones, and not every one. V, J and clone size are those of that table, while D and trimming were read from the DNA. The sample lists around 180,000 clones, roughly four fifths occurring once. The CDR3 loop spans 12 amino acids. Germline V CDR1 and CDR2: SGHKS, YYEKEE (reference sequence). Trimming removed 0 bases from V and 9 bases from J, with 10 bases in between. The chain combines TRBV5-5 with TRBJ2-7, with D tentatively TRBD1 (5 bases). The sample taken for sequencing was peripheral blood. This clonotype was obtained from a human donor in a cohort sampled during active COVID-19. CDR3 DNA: TGTGCCAGCAGCTTGGAGGGGCAGGGGCAGTACTTC. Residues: CASSLEGQGQYF.